A selection of T cell receptor beta chains follows, all from one sample in a study of T cell changes during pregnancy in multiple sclerosis. TCRdb's copy holds only in-frame clones and misses some; the assay was immunoSEQ multiplex PCR. The sample has about 72,000 clones, 75% to 95% seen once. Sample: peripheral blood, taken in the third trimester of pregnancy. The receptors originated from a female donor in good health, enrolled as a control in a pregnancy study. Each CDR3 is given with its conserved first and last residue. D genes are given only for firm matches. Not every row has a clone size; where given, it reads once, few, many or a size class.

j_call clone_size v_call d_call cdr3_aa cdr3_nt
TRBJ1-2 - TRBV6-5 - CASSYRGGYGYTF TGTGCCAGCAGTTACCGGGGGGGCTATGGCTACACCTTC
TRBJ2-7 - TRBV5-1 - CASSASSTGIGSYEQYF TGCGCCAGCAGCGCCTCGAGTACAGGGATCGGTTCCTACGAGCAGTACTTC
TRBJ2-7 - TRBV5-1 - CASSLEDSTLYEQYF TGCGCCAGCAGCCTGGAGGACAGTACCCTCTACGAGCAGTACTTC
TRBJ1-2 - TRBV28 - CASSFPGFGSYGYTF TGTGCCAGCAGTTTTCCGGGGTTCGGCAGCTATGGCTACACCTTC
TRBJ2-7 - TRBV5-1 - CASSWNQGSSYEQYF TGCGCCAGCAGCTGGAACCAGGGGAGCTCCTACGAGCAGTACTTC
TRBJ1-2 - TRBV4-2 - CASSQDFTVYETGSRGGYTF TGTGCCAGCAGCCAAGATTTTACCGTGTATGAGACAGGTTCTCGCGGTGGCTACACCTTC
TRBJ2-1 - TRBV4-3 TRBD2 CASSQGTSGDSSYNEQFF TGCGCCAGCAGCCAAGGCACTAGCGGGGACAGCTCCTACAATGAGCAGTTCTTC
TRBJ1-5 - TRBV2 TRBD1 CASSGQGVDNQPQHF TGTGCCAGCAGTGGACAGGGTGTTGATAATCAGCCCCAGCATTTT
TRBJ2-3 - TRBV5-1 - CASSLDGLSTDTQYF TGCGCCAGCAGCTTGGATGGACTGAGCACAGATACGCAGTATTTT
TRBJ2-3 - TRBV4-1 TRBD2 CASSQGLAGGSGDTQYF TGCGCCAGCAGCCAAGGGTTAGCGGGGGGGAGCGGAGATACGCAGTATTTT
TRBJ1-6 - TRBV10-3 TRBD1 CAIRGASQGAGSPLHF TGTGCCATCAGAGGAGCCTCGCAGGGGGCTGGTTCACCCCTCCACTTT
TRBJ2-5 - TRBV7-2 TRBD2 CASSETLAGGGGETQYF TGTGCCAGCAGCGAGACGCTAGCGGGAGGGGGGGGTGAGACCCAGTACTTC
TRBJ2-7 once TRBV5-1 TRBD1 CASVPGTGSPYEQYF TGCGCCAGCGTACCCGGGACAGGGTCCCCCTATGAGCAGTACTTC
TRBJ1-5 few TRBV5-5 TRBD1 CASRGPGGNQPQHF TGTGCCAGCAGGGGCCCAGGGGGAAATCAGCCCCAGCATTTT
TRBJ1-2 few TRBV6-1 TRBD1 CASSDPRGRINYGYTF TGTGCCAGCAGTGACCCCAGGGGGCGCATTAACTATGGCTACACCTTC
TRBJ1-5 - TRBV4-3 - CASSPRWGVSNQPQHF TGCGCCAGCAGCCCGCGTTGGGGGGTAAGCAATCAGCCCCAGCATTTT
TRBJ1-1 - TRBV6-6 - CASSASTGRVNTEAFF TGTGCCAGCAGTGCCTCCACGGGCAGGGTGAACACTGAAGCTTTCTTT
TRBJ2-1 - TRBV4-1 - CASSQDRREQFF TGCGCCAGCAGCCAAGACCGGCGGGAGCAGTTCTTC
TRBJ1-3 - TRBV11-2 TRBD1 CASSPTGVPGNTIYF TGTGCCAGCAGTCCTACAGGGGTGCCTGGAAACACCATATATTTT
TRBJ2-1 - TRBV5-1 - CASSWGGTVNEQFF TGCGCCAGCAGCTGGGGCGGGACAGTCAATGAGCAGTTCTTC
TRBJ2-1 - TRBV28 - CASKVQTTYNEQFF TGTGCCAGCAAGGTGCAGACAACCTACAATGAGCAGTTCTTC
TRBJ2-7 - TRBV4-1 TRBD1 CASSQETGSSYEQYF TGCGCCAGCAGCCAAGAGACAGGGTCGTCCTACGAGCAGTACTTC
TRBJ2-3 - TRBV7-9 - CASSLGTVGDTQYF TGTGCCAGCAGCTTAGGCACCGTCGGGGATACGCAGTATTTT
TRBJ2-1 - TRBV5-6 TRBD2 CASSPGLAGAYNEQFF TGTGCCAGCAGCCCGGGACTAGCGGGAGCCTACAATGAGCAGTTCTTC
TRBJ1-1 - TRBV28 - CASSLNRGNTEAFF TGTGCCAGCAGCCTCAACCGGGGGAACACTGAAGCTTTCTTT
TRBJ1-1 few TRBV18 TRBD1 CASSPAGGTTEAFF TGTGCCAGCTCACCAGCAGGGGGTACGACTGAAGCTTTCTTT
TRBJ2-3 - TRBV5-6 TRBD2 CASSLAFLAGYDTQYF TGTGCCAGCAGCTTGGCCTTCCTAGCGGGATATGATACGCAGTATTTT
TRBJ1-2 - TRBV30 - CALAPGFSYGYTF TGTGCCCTGGCCCCAGGGTTTAGCTATGGCTACACCTTC